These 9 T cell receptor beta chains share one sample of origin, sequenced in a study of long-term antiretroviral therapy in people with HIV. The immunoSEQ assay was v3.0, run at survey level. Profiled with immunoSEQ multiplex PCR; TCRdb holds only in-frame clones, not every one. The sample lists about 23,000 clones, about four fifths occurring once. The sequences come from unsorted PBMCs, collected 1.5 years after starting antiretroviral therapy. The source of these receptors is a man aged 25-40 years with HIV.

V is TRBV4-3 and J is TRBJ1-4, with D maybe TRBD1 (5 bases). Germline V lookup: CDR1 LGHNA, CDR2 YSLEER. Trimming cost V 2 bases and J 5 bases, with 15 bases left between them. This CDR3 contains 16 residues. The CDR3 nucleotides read TGCGCCAGCAGCCAAAGTCTTAGGGGCGGGAATGAAAAACTGTTTTTT. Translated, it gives CASSQSLRGGNEKLFF.

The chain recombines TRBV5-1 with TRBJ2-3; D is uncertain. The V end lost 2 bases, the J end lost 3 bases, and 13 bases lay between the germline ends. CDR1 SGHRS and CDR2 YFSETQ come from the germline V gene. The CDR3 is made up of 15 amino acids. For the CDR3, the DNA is TGCGCCAGCAGCTTCTCCCTAACAAGTACAGATACGCAGTATTTT. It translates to CASSFSLTSTDTQYF. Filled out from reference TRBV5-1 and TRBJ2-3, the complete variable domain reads KAGVTQTPRYLIKTRGQQVTLSCSPISGHRSVSWYQQTPGQGLQFLFEYFSETQRNKGNFPGRFSGRQFSNSRSEMNVSTLELGDSALYLCASSFSLTSTDTQYFGPGTRLTVL.

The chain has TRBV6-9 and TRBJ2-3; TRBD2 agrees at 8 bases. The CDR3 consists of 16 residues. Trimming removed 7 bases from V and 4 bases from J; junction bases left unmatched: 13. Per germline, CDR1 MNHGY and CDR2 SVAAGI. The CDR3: CASTGAGVLIPDTQYF. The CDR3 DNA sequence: TGTGCCAGCACCGGAGCGGGGGTCCTAATCCCAGATACGCAGTATTTT.

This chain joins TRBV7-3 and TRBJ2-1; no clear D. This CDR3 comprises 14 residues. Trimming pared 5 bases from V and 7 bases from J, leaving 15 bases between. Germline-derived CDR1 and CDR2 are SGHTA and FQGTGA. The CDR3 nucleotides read TGTGCCAGCAGCAACCCTTCCCTAGGAAATGAGCAGTTCTTC. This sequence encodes CASSNPSLGNEQFF.

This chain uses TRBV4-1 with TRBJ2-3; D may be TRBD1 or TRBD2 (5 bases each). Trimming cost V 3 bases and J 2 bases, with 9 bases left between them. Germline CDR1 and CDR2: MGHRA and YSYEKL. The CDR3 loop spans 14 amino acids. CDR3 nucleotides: TGCGCCAGCAGCCACGTGGGGGACACAGATACGCAGTATTTT. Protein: CASSHVGDTDTQYF.

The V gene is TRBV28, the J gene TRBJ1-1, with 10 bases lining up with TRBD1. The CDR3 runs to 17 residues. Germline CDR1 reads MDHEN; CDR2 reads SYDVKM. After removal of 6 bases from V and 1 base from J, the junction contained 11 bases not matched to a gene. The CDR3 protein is CASSSFRDRGQNTEAFF. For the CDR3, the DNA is TGTGCCAGCAGCTCATTCCGGGACAGGGGTCAGAACACTGAAGCTTTCTTT.

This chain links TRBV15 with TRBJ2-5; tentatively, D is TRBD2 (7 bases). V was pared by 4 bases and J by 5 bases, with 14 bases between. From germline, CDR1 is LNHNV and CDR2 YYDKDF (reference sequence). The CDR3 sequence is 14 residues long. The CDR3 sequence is CATSISGGAETQYF. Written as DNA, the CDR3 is TGTGCCACCAGCATTTCGGGGGGCGCGGAGACCCAGTACTTC.

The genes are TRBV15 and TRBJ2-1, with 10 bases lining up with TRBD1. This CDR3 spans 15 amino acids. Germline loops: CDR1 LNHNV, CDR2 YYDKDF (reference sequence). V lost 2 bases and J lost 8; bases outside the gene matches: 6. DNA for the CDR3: TGTGCCACCAGCAGATACCGGGACAGGGGTGATGAGCAGTTCTTC. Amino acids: CATSRYRDRGDEQFF.

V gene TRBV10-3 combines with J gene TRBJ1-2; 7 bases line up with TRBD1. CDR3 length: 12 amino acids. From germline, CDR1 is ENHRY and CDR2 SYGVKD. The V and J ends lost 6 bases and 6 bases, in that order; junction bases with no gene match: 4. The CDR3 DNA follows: TGTGCCATCAGGGACAGGCCGGATGGCTACACCTTC. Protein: CAIRDRPDGYTF.